What follows are 21 T cell receptor beta chains derived from one specimen sequenced in a study of cytomegalovirus exposure and HLA in healthy donors. The PCR contained 60 Vbeta and 13 Jbeta primers. The protocol was immunoSEQ multiplex PCR, while the TCRdb copy is restricted to in-frame clones and leaves out a portion. Among about 180,000 clones listed, 77% were seen once. The sequenced material came from PBMCs. The receptors here all came from a woman in her fifties or sixties in good health and CMV-seropositive.

The chain couples TRBV7-2 to TRBJ1-1; D is perhaps TRBD1 (5 bases). This CDR3 is 13 amino acids long. V was cut by 1 base and J by 6 bases, with 9 bases left in between. The germline CDR1 and CDR2 sequences are SGHTA and FQGNSA. The CDR3 protein is CASSLDWGAEAFF. The CDR3 DNA is TGTGCCAGCAGCTTAGATTGGGGGGCTGAAGCTTTCTTT.

This clone was detected only once. The chain links TRBV5-6 to TRBJ1-5; a weak D match, TRBD1 (5 bases). V lost 4 bases and J 5 bases, leaving 7 bases between the germline ends. CDR1 and CDR2 (germline): SGHDT, YYEEEE. The CDR3 consists of 12 residues. For the CDR3, the DNA is TGTGCCAGCAGCAAACAGGATCAGCCCCAGCATTTT. Its protein is CASSKQDQPQHF.

The chain couples TRBV27 to TRBJ2-3, with D possibly being TRBD1 (7 bases). The ends were cut back, 6 bases at V and 1 base at J, with 14 bases in the middle. The CDR3 consists of 15 residues. Germline CDR1 reads MNHEY; CDR2 reads SMNVEV (reference sequence). The CDR3 spells CASRPQGTRTDTQYF. Written as DNA, the CDR3 is TGTGCCAGCAGACCACAGGGGACTCGCACAGATACGCAGTATTTT.

This chain joins TRBV11-3 and TRBJ2-7; 7 bases fit TRBD1. Germline V gene lookup returns CDR1 SGHNT and CDR2 YENEEA. Trimming removed 3 bases from V and 2 bases from J; junction bases left unmatched: 7. This CDR3 is 15 amino acids long. CDR3 DNA: TGTGCCAGCAGCTTCGGAAGGGACAGCACCTACGAGCAGTACTTC. The encoded protein is CASSFGRDSTYEQYF.

This clone was seen only a few times. The V call is TRBV7-9, the J call TRBJ1-1, with D tentatively TRBD1 (5 bases). The germline V and J ends were trimmed by 1 base and 1 base, with 7 bases remaining between them. This CDR3 comprises 14 residues. Looked up from germline, CDR1 is SEHNR and CDR2 is FQNEAQ (reference sequence). In DNA, the CDR3 is TGTGCCAGCAGCTTAGTTCAGGGGAACACTGAAGCTTTCTTT. Protein product: CASSLVQGNTEAFF.

The chain links TRBV5-4 to TRBJ1-5; 9 bases agree with TRBD1. V lost 1 base, J lost 9 bases, and 14 bases stayed unmatched. This CDR3 region has 17 residues. Germline CDR1 reads SGHNT; CDR2 reads YYREEE (reference sequence). The DNA for the CDR3 is TGTGCCAGCAGCTTGCAATCGGGACAGGGCGCCAAGGGGCCCCAGCATTTT. The encoded protein is CASSLQSGQGAKGPQHF.

The chain combines TRBV19 with TRBJ1-4; 7 bases agree with TRBD1. This CDR3 contains 17 residues. Trimming took 7 bases from V and 0 from J; bases not matched to a gene: 11. CDR1 is LNHDA and CDR2 is SQIVND in the germline V gene (reference sequence). This CDR3 is CASTPYHTGATNEKLFF. As DNA, the CDR3 is TGTGCCAGTACTCCATACCATACAGGGGCAACTAATGAAAAACTGTTTTTT.

The chain combines TRBV4-1 with TRBJ1-3; the D is unclear. The CDR3 extends over 15 amino acids. CDR1 and CDR2 from the germline V gene are MGHRA and YSYEKL. V gave up 4 bases and J gave up 0 bases, with 10 bases separating them. The CDR3 DNA reads as TGCGCCAGCAGCCCATTCCTGAGCTCTGGAAACACCATATATTTT. This translates into CASSPFLSSGNTIYF.

The chain's CDR3 is CASSSGTSGSQETQYF. The DNA for the CDR3 is TGTGCCAGCAGCTCGGGGACTAGCGGGAGCCAAGAGACCCAGTACTTC. This chain links TRBV5-8 with TRBJ2-5; 14 positions agree with TRBD2. V lost 3 bases to trimming and J lost 1 base; unmatched junction nucleotides: 2. CDR1 is SGHTS, CDR2 YDEGEE, per germline. This CDR3 is built from 16 residues.

J is TRBJ2-7 and V is TRBV6-7; a possible D gene is TRBD2 (6 bases). TRBV6-7 is designated an ORF whose function remains uncertain. This CDR3 comprises 15 residues. V shed 10 bases and J shed 2 bases, with 21 bases lying between them. CDR3 in DNA: TGTGCCATCCACCGGCGGAGGGCGCGGACCTACGAGCAGTACTTC. Residues: CAIHRRRARTYEQYF.

The J gene is TRBJ1-4, the V gene TRBV28, with a tentative D call TRBD1 (6 bases). This CDR3 has 17 residues. Germline V gene data show CDR1 as MDHEN and CDR2 as SYDVKM. Trimming pared 1 base from V and 0 bases from J, leaving 12 bases between. Here the CDR3 DNA reads TGTGCCAGCAGTTTATCCCAACAGGGAGCAACTAATGAAAAACTGTTTTTT. Its protein is CASSLSQQGATNEKLFF.

V is TRBV6-5 and J is TRBJ1-2; TRBD1 aligns across 10 bases. Germline V gives CDR1 MNHEY, CDR2 SVGAGI. V lost 2 bases, J lost 6 bases, and 6 bases stayed unmatched. This CDR3 has 15 amino acids. The CDR3 nucleotides are TGTGCCAGCAGTTACACTGGACAGGGGGTGGATGGCTACACCTTC. Encoded protein: CASSYTGQGVDGYTF.

The chain couples TRBV2 to TRBJ1-5; D gene uncertain. V lost 3 bases and J lost 2, with 14 bases in between. The germline V gene has CDR1 SNHLY and CDR2 FYNNEI. This CDR3 has 16 amino acids. CDR3 in amino acids: CASSDATDTGNQPQHF. CDR3 nucleotides: TGTGCCAGCAGTGACGCCACCGACACGGGCAATCAGCCCCAGCATTTT.

The chain combines TRBV7-2 with TRBJ2-3; D call uncertain. This CDR3 has 15 residues. Per the germline V gene, CDR1 is SGHTA and CDR2 is FQGNSA. The germline V and J ends were trimmed by 2 bases and 2 bases, with 11 bases remaining between them. The CDR3 loop is CASSLRGVDTDTQYF. In DNA form, the CDR3 reads TGTGCCAGCAGCTTACGCGGTGTGGACACAGATACGCAGTATTTT. Together with reference TRBV7-2 and TRBJ2-3, the CDR3 gives the full variable domain: GAGVSQSPSNKVTEKGKDVELRCDPISGHTALYWYRQSLGQGLEFLIYFQGNSAPDKSGLPSDRFSAERTGGSVSTLTIQRTQQEDSAVYLCASSLRGVDTDTQYFGPGTRLTVL.

The chain uses TRBV9 and TRBJ2-5; the D is unclear. The J call could be wrong; TRBJ2-7 is a better fit for the DNA end. The CDR3 is 14 amino acids. Germline CDR1 reads SGDLS; CDR2 reads YYNGEE. The CDR3 reads CASSVNYRSYEQYF. In DNA, the CDR3 is TGTGCCAGCAGCGTAAACTACCGTTCCTACGAGCAGTACTTC.

This clone was detected a few times. The CDR3 sequence is CASSQSQGAVDTQYF. The CDR3 region has the DNA TGTGCCAGCAGCCAGAGCCAGGGGGCGGTAGATACGCAGTATTTT. The chain joins TRBV4-2 to TRBJ2-3; 8 bases map to TRBD1. The CDR3 is 15 amino acids. Germline V gene sequence: CDR1 LGHNA, CDR2 YNFKEQ. Trimming cost V 3 bases and J 5 bases; bases outside gene matches: 7.

CDR3 residues: CASSLDPGNTEAFF. The CDR3 DNA sequence: TGTGCCAGCAGCTTAGATCCGGGGAACACTGAAGCTTTCTTT. The chain couples TRBV7-9 to TRBJ1-1; the D is unclear. V was clipped by 1 base and J by 1 base, with 7 bases between them. The CDR3 sequence is 14 residues long. CDR1 and CDR2 from the germline V gene are SEHNR and FQNEAQ (reference sequence).

The chain has TRBV6-5 and TRBJ2-6; 10 nucleotides align to TRBD1. This CDR3 has 15 amino acids. Germline-derived CDR1 and CDR2 are MNHEY and SVGAGI. J lost 4 bases, V lost 10 bases, and 7 bases had no gene match. The CDR3 reads CAIRQGAAGANVLTF. CDR3 DNA: TGTGCCATTAGACAGGGGGCGGCGGGGGCCAACGTCCTGACTTTC.

The sample holds one count of this clone. This chain joins TRBV2 and TRBJ1-2; D gene ambiguous. Trimming took off 4 bases at V and 6 bases at J, with 15 bases between the two ends. The germline V gene has CDR1 SNHLY and CDR2 FYNNEI. This CDR3 region has 14 residues. The CDR3 DNA reads TGTGCCAGCAGTGCTAAGACGGGAGAGGATGGCTACACCTTC. This encodes CASSAKTGEDGYTF.

This clone occurred a few times. The rearrangement uses TRBV29-1 and TRBJ1-1; tentatively, D is TRBD1 (5 bases). The CDR3 is 13 residues long. The V end lost 4 bases, the J end lost 3 bases, and 12 bases lay between the germline ends. Germline V lookup: CDR1 SQVTM, CDR2 ANQGSEA. The CDR3 is CSVGTRWDTEAFF. CDR3 nucleotides: TGCAGCGTTGGGACACGGTGGGACACTGAAGCTTTCTTT.

The chain has TRBV6-1 and TRBJ2-7; D is unclear. V was clipped by 5 bases and J by 3 bases, with 2 bases between them. The CDR3 sequence is 10 residues long. CDR1 MNHNS and CDR2 SASEGT come from the germline V gene. The DNA for the CDR3 is TGTGCCAGCAGTCTCTACGAGCAGTACTTC. Translated, it gives CASSLYEQYF.